This is a list of T cell receptor beta chains from one sample in a study of metastatic and nonmetastatic thyroid tumors. TCRdb reanalyzed the PCR reads via MiXCR. The top ten hold roughly 8% of the sample, which has 20,000 or so clones, about 11% seen once. The material sequenced was blood. The source of these receptors is a female donor with papillary thyroid cancer or a benign thyroid nodule (not recorded which). Some clones in this sample may be carry-over from other donors' samples. Each CDR3 is given with its conserved first and last residue. Fields, in order: D gene, clone size, V gene, J gene, CDR3 protein, CDR3 DNA. D genes are given only for firm matches. Clone size is not always given. Where it is, it says once, few, many or a class for expanded clones.

d_call: TRBD1
clone_size: many
v_call: TRBV4-2
j_call: TRBJ1-2
cdr3_aa: CASSHVGTGSGYGYTF
cdr3_nt: TGTGCCAGCAGCCACGTTGGGACAGGGAGTGGCTATGGCTACACCTTC

d_call: -
clone_size: many
v_call: TRBV4-1
j_call: TRBJ2-3
cdr3_aa: CASSTVGGKDTQYF
cdr3_nt: TGCGCCAGCAGCACCGTCGGTGGGAAGGATACGCAGTATTTT

d_call: TRBD2
clone_size: many
v_call: TRBV7-8
j_call: TRBJ2-1
cdr3_aa: CASSLAGGQGEQFF
cdr3_nt: TGTGCCAGCAGCTTGGCGGGAGGGCAGGGTGAGCAGTTCTTC

d_call: -
clone_size: -
v_call: TRBV6-4
j_call: TRBJ2-6
cdr3_aa: CASSDRVSGAYVLTF
cdr3_nt: TGTGCCAGCAGTGACCGTGTGTCTGGGGCCTACGTCCTGACTTTC

d_call: -
clone_size: -
v_call: TRBV28
j_call: TRBJ1-2
cdr3_aa: CASYRHLYGYTF
cdr3_nt: TGTGCCAGCTACCGCCACCTCTATGGCTACACCTTC

d_call: TRBD2
clone_size: large
v_call: TRBV6-1
j_call: TRBJ2-3
cdr3_aa: CASSGIAGDTDTQYF
cdr3_nt: TGTGCCAGCAGTGGCATAGCGGGAGACACAGATACGCAGTATTTT

d_call: TRBD2
clone_size: many
v_call: TRBV4-3
j_call: TRBJ2-7
cdr3_aa: CASSQGLAGAYEQYF
cdr3_nt: TGCGCCAGCAGCCAAGGACTAGCGGGAGCCTACGAGCAGTACTTC

d_call: -
clone_size: many
v_call: TRBV19
j_call: TRBJ2-2
cdr3_aa: CASSHLPGHLKGSTGELFF
cdr3_nt: TGTGCCAGTAGTCATCTCCCTGGACACCTTAAAGGGTCAACCGGGGAGCTGTTTTTT

d_call: -
clone_size: -
v_call: TRBV5-4
j_call: TRBJ1-1
cdr3_aa: CSSSFTESRAEAFF
cdr3_nt: TGTTCCAGCAGCTTTACAGAGTCAAGGGCTGAAGCTTTCTTT

d_call: TRBD2
clone_size: few
v_call: TRBV4-1
j_call: TRBJ2-7
cdr3_aa: CASSPDETASGRDAQYF
cdr3_nt: TGCGCCAGCAGCCCGGACGAGACCGCTAGCGGAAGGGATGCGCAGTACTTC

d_call: -
clone_size: many
v_call: TRBV7-9
j_call: TRBJ2-3
cdr3_aa: CASSFWGGTDTQYF
cdr3_nt: TGTGCCAGCAGCTTTTGGGGCGGGACAGATACGCAGTATTTT

d_call: -
clone_size: -
v_call: TRBV4-1
j_call: TRBJ2-5
cdr3_aa: CASSSRVEETQYF
cdr3_nt: TGCGCCAGCAGTTCCCGGGTAGAGGAGACCCAGTACTTC

d_call: -
clone_size: few
v_call: TRBV24-1
j_call: TRBJ2-1
cdr3_aa: CATSDPRQDIGNEQFF
cdr3_nt: TGTGCCACCAGTGACCCTCGGCAGGACATTGGGAATGAGCAGTTCTTC

d_call: TRBD1
clone_size: many
v_call: TRBV20-1
j_call: TRBJ1-1
cdr3_aa: CSARPMRGLNTEAFF
cdr3_nt: TGCAGTGCGCGACCCATGAGGGGGCTGAACACTGAAGCTTTCTTT

d_call: TRBD2
clone_size: many
v_call: TRBV20-1
j_call: TRBJ2-2
cdr3_aa: CSASLAGVETGELFF
cdr3_nt: TGCAGTGCTAGTCTAGCGGGAGTAGAAACCGGGGAGCTGTTTTTT

d_call: -
clone_size: few
v_call: TRBV28
j_call: TRBJ2-1
cdr3_aa: CASSLSYNEQFF
cdr3_nt: TGTGCCAGCAGTTTATCGTACAATGAGCAGTTCTTC

d_call: TRBD2
clone_size: many
v_call: TRBV20-1
j_call: TRBJ2-1
cdr3_aa: CSARALLAGNNEQFF
cdr3_nt: TGCAGTGCTAGAGCCCTACTAGCGGGTAATAATGAGCAGTTCTTC

d_call: TRBD2
clone_size: many
v_call: TRBV7-2
j_call: TRBJ2-5
cdr3_aa: CASSLSQGLAEETQYF
cdr3_nt: TGTGCCAGCAGCTTATCTCAAGGGCTAGCGGAAGAGACCCAGTACTTC

d_call: TRBD1
clone_size: many
v_call: TRBV2
j_call: TRBJ2-3
cdr3_aa: CASRRTGGTDTQYF
cdr3_nt: TGTGCCAGCAGGCGGACAGGGGGCACAGATACGCAGTATTTT

d_call: TRBD1
clone_size: -
v_call: TRBV27
j_call: TRBJ2-7
cdr3_aa: CASRPTDRAHEQYF
cdr3_nt: TGTGCCAGCAGACCGACGGACAGGGCCCACGAGCAGTACTTC

d_call: -
clone_size: many
v_call: TRBV19
j_call: TRBJ2-1
cdr3_aa: CASRPPSYNEQFF
cdr3_nt: TGTGCCAGTAGGCCACCCTCCTACAATGAGCAGTTCTTC

d_call: -
clone_size: many
v_call: TRBV11-2
j_call: TRBJ1-1
cdr3_aa: CASSLPPSQGTNTEAFF
cdr3_nt: TGTGCCAGCAGCTTACCCCCTTCGCAGGGGACGAACACTGAAGCTTTCTTT

d_call: -
clone_size: many
v_call: TRBV7-3
j_call: TRBJ2-1
cdr3_aa: CASSFTEDEQFF
cdr3_nt: TGTGCCAGCAGCTTTACAGAGGATGAGCAGTTCTTC

d_call: -
clone_size: many
v_call: TRBV19
j_call: TRBJ2-3
cdr3_aa: CASRRGKDTQYF
cdr3_nt: TGTGCCAGCCGGAGGGGAAAAGATACGCAGTATTTT